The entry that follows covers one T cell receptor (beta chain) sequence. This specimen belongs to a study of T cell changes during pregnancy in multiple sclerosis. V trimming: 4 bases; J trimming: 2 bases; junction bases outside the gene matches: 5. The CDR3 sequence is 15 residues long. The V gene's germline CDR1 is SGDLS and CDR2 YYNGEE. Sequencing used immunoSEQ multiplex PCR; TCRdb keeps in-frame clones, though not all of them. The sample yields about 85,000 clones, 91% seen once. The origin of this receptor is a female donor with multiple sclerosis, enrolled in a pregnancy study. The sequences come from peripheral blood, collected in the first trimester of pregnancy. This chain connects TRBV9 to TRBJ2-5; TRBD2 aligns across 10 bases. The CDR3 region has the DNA TGTGCCAGCAGCTTAGGACTAGCGGATCAAGAGACCCAGTACTTC. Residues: CASSLGLADQETQYF. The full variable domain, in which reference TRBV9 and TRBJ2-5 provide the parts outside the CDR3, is DSGVTQTPKHLITATGQRVTLRCSPRSGDLSVYWYQQSLDQGLQFLIQYYNGEERAKGNILERFSAQQFPDLHSELNLSSLELGDSALYFCASSLGLADQETQYFGPGTRLLVL.